This T cell receptor beta chain is drawn from a study of neurological immune-mediated disorders. The cDNA came from 5'RACE with 10-nucleotide random UMIs. Every sequencing run produced over 160 million TCR-beta sequences that came from 15-18 subjects. TCRdb itself ran the 5' RACE reads through MiXCR, one entry per CDR3 protein. The sample contains 85,000 to 110,000 distinct CDR3 sequences, less than 14% of which appear only once. This clonotype was counted between two and nine times. A much larger clone differs by one base, so this may be a read error. Noted time point: longitudinal time-point 3. The unsorted libraries had their origin in 2 million PBMCs stored at -80 C. Looked up from germline, CDR1 is SGDLS and CDR2 is YYNGEE. The CDR3 extends over 15 amino acids.

Sequenced sample: PBMCs. The gene calls are TRBV9 and TRBJ1-3, with 9 bases identical to TRBD1. This clonotype originated in a female donor with HTLV-1-associated myelopathy (HAM/TSP). In DNA form, the CDR3 reads TGTGTCAGCAGCGTAGACGACAGGGGGGGAAACACCATATATTTT. It translates to CVSSVDDRGGNTIYF.